This T cell receptor beta chain appears in the sequencing data of a study of metastatic and nonmetastatic thyroid tumors. Study information: The study looked at repertoires side by side in blood and in tumor or nodule tissue from malignant and benign thyroid patients.

Source study methods: Clinicopathological groups of papillary thyroid cancer showed CDR3 differences that were used to build a distant-metastasis classifier. With MiXCR, TCRdb reprocessed the PCR reads. TCRdb, rather than the study authors, made the V and J calls. This table holds about 38,000 clones, about 24% found once. Findings and caveats of the study: Within blood and tumor, benign nodules reportedly had significantly lower TCR beta diversity than malignant thyroid tumors did.

Until they underwent thyroid surgery, no patient had received any treatment. On this clone itself: Its antigen is undetermined.

The CDR3 consists of 15 residues. Looked up from germline, CDR1 is KGHSH and CDR2 is LQKENI. J lost 7 bases, V lost 4 bases, and 13 bases had no gene match. This chain uses TRBV18 with TRBJ2-7, with TRBD1 matching over 7 bases. The sequence was obtained from a female donor with papillary thyroid cancer or a benign thyroid nodule (not recorded which). Some clones in this sample may be carry-over from other donors' samples. Sequenced: blood. The CDR3 region is CASSLGQAEVREQYF. In DNA, the CDR3 is TGTGCCAGCTCACTAGGACAGGCTGAGGTAAGGGAGCAGTACTTC.